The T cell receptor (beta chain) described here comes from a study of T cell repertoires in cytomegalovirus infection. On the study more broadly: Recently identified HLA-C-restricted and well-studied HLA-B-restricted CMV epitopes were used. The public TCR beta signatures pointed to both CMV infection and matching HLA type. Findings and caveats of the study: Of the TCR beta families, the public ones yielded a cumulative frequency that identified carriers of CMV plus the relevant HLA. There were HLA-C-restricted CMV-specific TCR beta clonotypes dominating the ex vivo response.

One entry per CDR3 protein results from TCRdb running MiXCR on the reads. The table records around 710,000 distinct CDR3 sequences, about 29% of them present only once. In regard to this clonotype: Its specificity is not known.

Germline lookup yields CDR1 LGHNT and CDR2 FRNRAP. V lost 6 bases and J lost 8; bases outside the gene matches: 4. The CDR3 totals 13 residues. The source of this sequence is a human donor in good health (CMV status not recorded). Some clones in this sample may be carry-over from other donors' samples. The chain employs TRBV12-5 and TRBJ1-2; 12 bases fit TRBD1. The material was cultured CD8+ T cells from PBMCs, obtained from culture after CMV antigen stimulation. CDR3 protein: CASGGDRGQGYTF. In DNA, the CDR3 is TGTGCTAGTGGCGGGGACAGGGGGCAAGGCTACACCTTC.